This T cell receptor beta chain was captured by sequencing in a study of beta chain features in type 1 diabetes. Study findings and constraints: In every one of the four CD4+ subsets, TCRB CDR3s were moderately but significantly shorter in Type 1 diabetes patients.

Purity exceeding 95% was reached by all sorted populations. About this clone itself: What it recognizes is unknown.

What was sequenced were expressed TCRB transcripts, since all of the isolated RNA had been reverse transcribed. The table came from immunoSEQ multiplex PCR; TCRdb's copy has only in-frame clones and leaves some out. The data hold 50,000 to 55,000 clones, with about three fifths observed a single time. Trimming removed 1 base at V and 5 bases at J, with 6 bases between. Germline CDR1 reads SGHRS; CDR2 reads YFSETQ. The CDR3 totals 12 residues. This sequence joins TRBV5-1 and TRBJ1-1; no clear D gene. Sequenced input: stem cell memory CD4+ T cells from blood. This clonotype was obtained from a young woman with type 1 diabetes. CDR3 amino acids: CASSLPGTEAFF. CDR3 bases: TGCGCCAGCAGCTTGCCCGGGACTGAAGCTTTCTTT. Variable domain in full (rest from reference TRBV5-1 and TRBJ1-1): KAGVTQTPRYLIKTRGQQVTLSCSPISGHRSVSWYQQTPGQGLQFLFEYFSETQRNKGNFPGRFSGRQFSNSRSEMNVSTLELGDSALYLCASSLPGTEAFFGQGTRLTVV.